The clone carrying this TCR beta chain turned up a few times. Its antigen is undetermined. The junction does not match germline at one end; this may be a read error. The data belong to a study of T cells in Graves' hyperthyroidism and ophthalmopathy. Study-wide context: Peripheral blood draws took place at initial diagnosis, ahead of any treatment. General study findings and limits: Ophthalmopathy, as predicted by the model, came a median about seven months after the prediction.

The hyperthyroidism was newly diagnosed and had lasted under 2 months; the patients were aged 18 to 65. This CDR3 has 15 residues. Germline-derived CDR1 and CDR2 are SGHRS and YFSETQ. Amplified TCR beta CDR3 regions came from RNA transcripts. A set of HTBI primers served as the primers for a first-round RT-PCR of the TCR CDR3. TCRdb re-analysed the multiplex PCR reads in MiXCR, keeping a single row per CDR3 protein. The profile shows fewer than 550,000 distinct CDR3 sequences, around 16% of them singletons. The clonotype originates from a woman aged 18 to 35 with Graves' hyperthyroidism. Sequencing used blood. This chain links TRBV5-1 with TRBJ2-2; the D is unclear. CDR3 amino acids: CASSLMNQNTRELFF. The CDR3 DNA reads TGCGCCAGCAGCTTGATGAATCAGAACACCAGGGAGCTGTTTTTT. Looking up the rest from reference TRBV5-1 and TRBJ2-2 gives the full variable domain: KAGVTQTPRYLIKTRGQQVTLSCSPISGHRSVSWYQQTPGQGLQFLFEYFSETQRNKGNFPGRFSGRQFSNSRSEMNVSTLELGDSALYLCASSLMNQNTRELFFGEGSRLTVL.